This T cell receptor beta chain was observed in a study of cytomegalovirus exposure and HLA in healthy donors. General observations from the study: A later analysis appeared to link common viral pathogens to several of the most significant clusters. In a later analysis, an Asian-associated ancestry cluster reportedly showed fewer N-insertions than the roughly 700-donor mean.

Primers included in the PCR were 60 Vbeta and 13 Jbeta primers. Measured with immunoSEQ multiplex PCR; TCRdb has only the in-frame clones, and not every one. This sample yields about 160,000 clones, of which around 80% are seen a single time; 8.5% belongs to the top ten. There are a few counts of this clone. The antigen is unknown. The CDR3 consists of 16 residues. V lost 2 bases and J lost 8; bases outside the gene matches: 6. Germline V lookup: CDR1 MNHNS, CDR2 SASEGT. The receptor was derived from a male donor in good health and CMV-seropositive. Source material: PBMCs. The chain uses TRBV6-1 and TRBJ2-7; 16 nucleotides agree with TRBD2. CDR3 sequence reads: CASSETSGLAGGKQYF. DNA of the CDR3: TGTGCCAGCAGTGAAACCTCGGGACTAGCGGGGGGGAAGCAGTACTTC.